Listed below are T cell receptor beta chains from one sample, sequenced in a study of blood T cell repertoires in COVID-19. Some clones are missing from TCRdb's copy, which holds only in-frame ones; the method was immunoSEQ multiplex PCR. The data contain about 80,000 clones, 80% to 90% of them singletons. The specimen was peripheral blood. The receptors derive from a woman older than 75 with acute or convalescent COVID-19. Both conserved end residues are part of each CDR3. A D gene is named only where the DNA matches it firmly. Not all rows give a size; the values are once, few, many and, for expanded clones, a class.

TRBV2	-	TRBD2	TRBJ2-5	11	CASASGETQYF	TGTGCCAGCGCTAGCGGCGAGACCCAGTACTTC
TRBV18	-	-	TRBJ2-5	13	CASSPGQQETQYF	TGTGCCAGCTCACCGGGACAACAAGAGACCCAGTACTTC
TRBV27	-	-	TRBJ1-6	15	CASSLRQGGNSPLHF	TGTGCCAGCAGTTTAAGGCAGGGAGGCAATTCACCCCTCCACTTT
TRBV7-2	-	TRBD1	TRBJ2-3	15	CASSLPGQGHHTQYF	TGTGCCAGCAGCCTTCCGGGACAGGGTCACCATACGCAGTATTTT
TRBV9	-	TRBD2	TRBJ2-5	16	CASSLRGSGGQETQYF	TGTGCCAGCAGCCTCCGGGGTAGCGGGGGGCAAGAGACCCAGTACTTC
TRBV30	-	TRBD1	TRBJ2-7	16	CAWSVGGAGQGYEQYF	TGTGCCTGGAGTGTAGGTGGGGCGGGACAGGGTTACGAGCAGTACTTC
TRBV28	-	TRBD1	TRBJ1-5	14	CASQTGGDNQPQHF	TGTGCCAGCCAGACAGGGGGTGATAATCAGCCCCAGCATTTT
TRBV20-1	-	-	TRBJ2-7	14	CSASGGGWGYEQYF	TGCAGTGCTAGTGGGGGAGGATGGGGTTACGAGCAGTACTTC
TRBV7-2	-	-	TRBJ2-3	15	CASSLVAPLPDTQYF	TGTGCCAGCAGCTTAGTAGCGCCCTTACCAGATACGCAGTATTTT
TRBV9	-	-	TRBJ2-1	15	CASSLRGGGYNEQFF	TGTGCCAGCAGCCTCCGCGGGGGCGGCTACAATGAGCAGTTCTTC
TRBV9	-	-	TRBJ1-3	14	CASSEQGSGNTIYF	TGTGCCAGCAGCGAACAGGGTTCTGGAAACACCATATATTTT
TRBV19	-	TRBD1	TRBJ1-5	15	CASSIRDRGNQPQHF	TGTGCCAGTAGTATCCGGGACAGGGGGAATCAGCCCCAGCATTTT
TRBV5-1	-	TRBD1	TRBJ1-6	17	CASSLDPGQDGDSPLHF	TGCGCCAGCAGCTTGGACCCCGGACAGGATGGGGATTCACCCCTCCACTTT
TRBV3-1/TRBV3-2	-	-	TRBJ1-3	17	CASSQERARDSGNTIYF	TGTGCCAGCAGCCAAGAAAGGGCCAGGGACTCTGGAAACACCATATATTTT
TRBV6-6	-	TRBD1	TRBJ1-5	12	CASQGGNQPQHF	TGTGCCAGTCAGGGGGGCAATCAGCCCCAGCATTTT
TRBV19	-	TRBD2	TRBJ2-1	16	CASSKRTSGGDGEQFF	TGTGCCAGTAGTAAGCGGACTAGCGGGGGAGATGGTGAGCAGTTCTTC
TRBV7-9	-	TRBD1	TRBJ2-7	13	CASTPGQYYEQYF	TGTGCCAGCACCCCGGGACAGTACTACGAGCAGTACTTC
TRBV7-2	-	-	TRBJ1-5	16	CASSLAGQGLGQPQHF	TGTGCCAGCAGCTTAGCGGGTCAGGGGTTGGGTCAGCCCCAGCATTTT
TRBV7-8	-	-	TRBJ1-2	14	CASSLGGWSYGYTF	TGTGCCAGCAGCTTAGGGGGCTGGAGCTATGGCTACACCTTC
TRBV5-1	-	-	TRBJ2-3	13	CASSPFGTDTQYF	TGCGCCAGCAGTCCGTTTGGCACAGATACGCAGTATTTT
TRBV12-3/TRBV12-4	few	TRBD1	TRBJ1-2	13	CASTLKGAGGYTF	TGTGCCAGCACCCTTAAGGGGGCCGGCGGCTACACCTTC
TRBV6-6	-	-	TRBJ1-4	15	CASSYFYLDDEKLFF	TGTGCCAGCAGTTACTTCTACCTAGATGATGAAAAACTGTTTTTT
TRBV10-1	few	TRBD2	TRBJ2-1	17	CASSLNGLAGVRDEQFF	TGCGCCAGCAGTCTAAACGGACTAGCGGGAGTTCGCGATGAGCAGTTCTTC
TRBV5-8	-	-	TRBJ1-2	14	CASSLGGTNYGYTF	TGTGCCAGCAGCTTGGGGGGGACAAACTATGGCTACACCTTC
TRBV6-5	-	-	TRBJ1-2	12	CASRLQGYGYTF	TGTGCCAGCAGATTACAGGGTTATGGCTACACCTTC
TRBV11-1	-	-	TRBJ2-1	14	CASSLFGTPNEQFF	TGTGCCAGCAGCCTCTTCGGGACTCCCAATGAGCAGTTCTTC
TRBV7-9	-	-	TRBJ2-5	15	CASSRRTVGGETQYF	TGTGCCAGCAGCCGAAGGACAGTAGGAGGAGAGACCCAGTACTTC
TRBV5-1	-	-	TRBJ2-2	15	CASSLGLGDTGELFF	TGCGCCAGCAGCTTGGGACTAGGGGACACCGGGGAGCTGTTTTTT
TRBV7-8	-	TRBD2	TRBJ2-3	17	CASSLARASGDLDTQYF	TGTGCCAGCAGCTTAGCGCGGGCTAGCGGGGATCTAGATACGCAGTATTTT
TRBV6-1	-	-	TRBJ1-2	16	CASSATGNLANYGYTF	TGTGCCAGCAGTGCTACAGGGAATTTGGCAAACTATGGCTACACCTTC
TRBV4-2	once	TRBD1	TRBJ2-7	15	CASSQRWRTGNEQYF	TGTGCCAGCAGCCAACGATGGAGGACAGGGAACGAGCAGTACTTC
TRBV7-3	-	-	TRBJ2-6	14	CASSPDITANVLTF	TGTGCCAGCAGCCCTGACATTACAGCCAACGTCCTGACTTTC
TRBV7-4	-	-	TRBJ1-5	13	CASSAPTRFPQHF	TGTGCCAGCAGCGCTCCCACCCGGTTCCCCCAGCATTTT
TRBV7-2	-	-	TRBJ2-2	15	CASSLVGLSTGELFF	TGTGCCAGCAGCTTAGTTGGACTCAGCACCGGGGAGCTGTTTTTT
TRBV6-1	-	-	TRBJ1-2	15	CASSENGRDLYGYTF	TGTGCCAGCAGTGAAAATGGGAGGGACCTGTATGGCTACACCTTC
TRBV7-9	few	-	TRBJ1-4	15	CASSLVRQGGEKLFF	TGTGCCAGCAGCTTAGTCCGGCAGGGTGGCGAAAAACTGTTTTTT
TRBV5-6	-	-	TRBJ1-1	15	CASSARQDPYTEAFF	TGTGCCAGCAGCGCCAGACAGGACCCGTACACTGAAGCTTTCTTT
TRBV29-1	-	-	TRBJ1-5	13	CSVVDQANQPQHF	TGCAGCGTTGTTGATCAAGCCAATCAGCCCCAGCATTTT
TRBV6-2/TRBV6-3	-	-	TRBJ2-7	15	CASSYPDIPSYEQYF	TGTGCCAGCAGTTACCCGGACATCCCATCCTACGAGCAGTACTTC
TRBV5-4	-	-	TRBJ1-2	13	CASSPREVYGYTF	TGTGCCAGCAGCCCCCGGGAGGTCTATGGCTACACCTTC
TRBV15	-	TRBD2	TRBJ2-1	15	CATSRDLAGDGEQFF	TGTGCCACCAGCAGAGATCTAGCGGGAGACGGTGAGCAGTTCTTC
TRBV2	-	TRBD1	TRBJ1-1	17	CASSEGQGAVLGTEAFF	TGTGCCAGCAGTGAGGGGCAGGGGGCGGTCTTAGGCACTGAAGCTTTCTTT
TRBV15	-	TRBD2	TRBJ2-3	15	CATSRALAGDYTQYF	TGTGCCACCAGCAGAGCCCTAGCGGGAGACTATACGCAGTATTTT
TRBV7-2	-	TRBD2	TRBJ2-1	15	CASSSGLARDNEQFF	TGTGCCAGCAGCTCCGGACTAGCGAGAGACAATGAGCAGTTCTTC
TRBV5-1	-	TRBD2	TRBJ2-7	15	CASSSSGSRGYEQYF	TGCGCCAGCAGCTCCAGCGGGAGCAGGGGCTACGAGCAGTACTTC
TRBV4-2	-	-	TRBJ1-2	16	CASSQDLTLTGYGYTF	TGTGCCAGCAGCCAAGATCTCACTTTGACGGGCTATGGCTACACCTTC
TRBV27	-	-	TRBJ2-2	13	CASTPSPTGELFF	TGTGCCAGCACCCCCTCTCCCACCGGGGAGCTGTTTTTT
TRBV5-6	-	-	TRBJ1-4	14	CASRYGLNNEKLFF	TGTGCCAGCAGGTACGGACTGAATAATGAAAAACTGTTTTTT
TRBV21-1	once	-	TRBJ1-2	14	CASSPRDRGYGYTF	TGTGCCAGCAGCCCCCGGGACAGGGGATACGGCTACACCTTC
TRBV7-3	once	-	TRBJ1-1	13	CASSLRTATEAFF	TGTGCCAGCAGCTTGAGGACAGCGACTGAAGCTTTCTTT